The clone carrying this T cell receptor beta chain has just one count. The sample originates from a study of T cell changes during pregnancy in multiple sclerosis. The assay was immunoSEQ multiplex PCR, and TCRdb's table has in-frame clones only and misses some. The sample consists of about 73,000 clones, 85% to 95% of them appearing once. The receptor comes from a female donor in good health, enrolled as a control in a pregnancy study. This sample comprised peripheral blood, obtained in the third trimester of pregnancy.

The CDR3 nucleotides are TGTGCCAGCACCCCCCGGGTCTTCAACACTGAAGCTTTCTTT. Translating it yields CASTPRVFNTEAFF. This chain joins TRBV5-6 and TRBJ1-1, with D unclear. Germline V gene sequence: CDR1 SGHDT, CDR2 YYEEEE. V lost 6 bases, J lost 2 bases, and 14 bases lay in between. The CDR3 runs to 14 residues.